The entry that follows covers one T cell receptor (beta chain) sequence. The antigen remains unidentified. Alongside a J-beta primer mix, a sample-barcoded 5' primer served in a second PCR lasting about 7 to 12 cycles. Template switching added a 12-random-nucleotide identifier to every cDNA molecule. MiXCR, run by TCRdb on the 5' RACE reads, gives a single entry per CDR3 protein. The repertoire holds more than 1,400,000 distinct CDR3 sequences, 40% to 50% seen once, with approximately 7.9% in the top ten. This entry comes from a study of blood T cells in healthy people across ages. Whole-study findings and limits: Age brought a roughly linear fall in TCR beta diversity measured per million T cells.

Germline trimming cut 0 bases from V and 4 bases from J; bases unmatched to any gene: 8. CDR3 length: 17 residues. Per the germline V gene, CDR1 is SGHTS and CDR2 is YDEGEE. The rearrangement links TRBV5-8 to TRBJ2-5, with TRBD2 identical over 11 bases. This sequence was found in a woman under 30 in good health. The sample taken for sequencing was blood. The CDR3 coding sequence is TGTGCCAGCAGCTTGGTGGTGTTAGCGGGAGGGCCAGAGACCCAGTACTTC. Protein: CASSLVVLAGGPETQYF.